There are many counts of the clone carrying this TCR beta chain. Its antigen is not identified. The data stem from a study of T cells in Graves' hyperthyroidism and ophthalmopathy. Broader study findings: From stable hyperthyroidism, ophthalmopathy was set apart by a 13 V-J model.

The CDR3 is 14 amino acids. Looked up from germline, CDR1 is SEHNR and CDR2 is FQNEAQ (reference sequence). J was trimmed by 8 bases and V by 3 bases; bases with no gene match: 9. Amplified regions were TCR beta CDR3 sequences from RNA transcripts. First-round RT-PCR targeting the TCR CDR3 was performed with the HTBI primer set. TCRdb re-analysed the multiplex PCR reads in MiXCR, keeping a single row per CDR3 protein. The data hold 350,000 to 450,000 distinct CDR3 sequences, with roughly a sixth observed a single time. Patients having uncontrolled infection, another autoimmune disease, pregnancy or lactation were not included. The blood specimen was taken at initial hyperthyroidism diagnosis, before any ophthalmopathy symptoms.

The sequencing sample was made of blood. The sequence came from a woman aged 25-40 years with Graves' hyperthyroidism that later progressed to Graves' ophthalmopathy. The rearrangement joins TRBV7-9 to TRBJ1-2; 7 positions agree with TRBD1. The CDR3 is CASSLGGQLSGYTF. As DNA, the CDR3 is TGTGCCAGCAGCTTGGGGGGACAGCTCTCCGGCTACACCTTC.